Below, 7 T cell receptor beta chains from the same sample are listed, as sequenced in a study of T cell responses to AZD1222 COVID-19 vaccine (dated by TCRdb to the early 2020s). The intended sense of this specimen's time point label: baseline before first vaccination. Library creation used the immunoSEQ multiplex PCR assay. This is the immuneACCESS table as TCRdb keeps it, with only in-frame sequences that have V and J called. A part of the clones is gone; compared with another copy, unresolved V genes explain less than half, and the rest is unexplained. For this sample there are approximately 180,000 clones; just over 90% appear just once. The ten largest clones add up to around 2.6% of the sample. The sample consisted of peripheral blood, taken on day 0 of AZD1222 vaccination. The receptors were sampled from an adult in good health.

This clone was detected only once. DNA for the CDR3: TGTGCCAGCAGCTTGTTGGGGGGACGGGGCCAAGAGACCCAGTACTTC. It encodes CASSLLGGRGQETQYF. This sequence joins TRBV5-6 and TRBJ2-5, with D tentatively TRBD2 (6 bases). Between the trimmed V and J ends, which lost 1 base and 1 base, there was a span of 14 bases. The CDR3 loop spans 16 amino acids. CDR1 and CDR2 (germline): SGHDT, YYEEEE.

This clone was recorded once. This chain connects TRBV29-1 to TRBJ2-1; possibly TRBD2 for D (5 bases). V lost 4 bases to trimming and J lost 10 bases, with 11 bases between them. Per the germline V gene, CDR1 is SQVTM and CDR2 is ANQGSEA. CDR3 length: 11 amino acids. CDR3 coding DNA: TGCAGCGTTGGGGCGGGTTGGGAGCAGTTCTTC. Translated, it gives CSVGAGWEQFF.

This clone was seen a handful of times. Here the CDR3 reads CASSFWPDGTQYF. DNA of the CDR3: TGTGCCAGCAGCTTCTGGCCCGACGGTACGCAGTATTTT. This chain joins TRBV7-2 and TRBJ2-3, with no clear D. The ends were cut back, 3 bases at V and 8 bases at J, with 12 bases in the middle. This CDR3 is built from 13 residues. Looked up from germline, CDR1 is SGHTA and CDR2 is FQGNSA.

The chain links TRBV11-3 to TRBJ2-5; D is unresolved. The germline gives CDR1 SGHNT, CDR2 YENEEA. This CDR3 has 13 amino acids. V lost 3 bases, J lost 1 base, and 6 bases lay in between. The CDR3 DNA follows: TGTGCCAGCAGCTTTTCCCGCCAAGAGACCCAGTACTTC. It is translated as CASSFSRQETQYF.

CDR3 region: CATSTRDTGELFF. The CDR3 coding sequence is TGTGCCACCAGTACGCGGGATACCGGGGAGCTGTTTTTT. This sequence joins TRBV24-1 and TRBJ2-2; the D gene is possibly TRBD2 (6 bases). Germline V CDR1 and CDR2: KGHDR, SFDVKD. This CDR3 is 13 amino acids long. The V end was cut by 6 bases, the J end by 5 bases, with 9 bases between.

The genes are TRBV4-2 and TRBJ2-7; TRBD2 is a possible D gene (6 bases). The V end was cut by 1 base, the J end by 6 bases, with 13 bases between. The CDR3 totals 14 residues. The germline gives CDR1 LGHNA, CDR2 YNFKEQ. CDR3: CASSQAWGDPEQYF. CDR3 nucleotides: TGTGCCAGCAGCCAAGCCTGGGGGGACCCCGAGCAGTACTTC.

The chain couples TRBV7-6 to TRBJ1-3, with 9 positions matching TRBD1. This CDR3 has 15 amino acids. The junction had 6 bases not matched to a gene; V was cut back by 7 bases and J by 2 bases. The germline V gene has CDR1 SGHVS and CDR2 FNYEAQ. The CDR3 loop reads CASIDRTGAGNTIYF. The CDR3 bases are TGTGCCAGCATAGATCGGACAGGGGCTGGAAACACCATATATTTT.